The present TCR beta chain was sequenced within a study of cytomegalovirus exposure and HLA in healthy donors. The germline V gene has CDR1 SGDLS and CDR2 YYNGEE. The germline V and J ends were trimmed by 0 bases and 5 bases, with 11 bases remaining between them. The CDR3 covers 15 residues. Profiling relied on immunoSEQ multiplex PCR, and the TCRdb table lists in-frame clones only, not all of them. The top ten clones hold approximately 1.2% of a sample with over 250,000 clones, roughly 90% of them seen once. Only one count was recorded for this clone. The sequenced material came from PBMCs. The receptor comes from a woman aged 25 to 39 in good health and CMV-seropositive. The chain carries TRBV9 and TRBJ2-2; weak D call: TRBD2 (6 bases). The CDR3 DNA reads TGTGCCAGCAGCGTAGCTAGCGCGGGTACCGGGGAGCTGTTTTTT. It codes for CASSVASAGTGELFF.